These 21 T cell receptor beta chains came from one sample sequenced in a study of a mutant IDH1 vaccine in newly diagnosed glioma. The table came from immunoSEQ multiplex PCR; TCRdb's copy has only in-frame clones and leaves some out. This sample has some 54,000 clones, with about 91% found just once. The time point denotes: week 11, during vaccination. Doses consisted of 300 ug of mutant IDH1 20-mer peptide each, paired with topical imiquimod. No antigen has been assigned to these receptors. The sequenced sample was PBMCs, obtained from a glioma patient whose treatment included an IDH1 peptide vaccine. Receptor source: a man aged 45-65 years with glioma.

This chain connects TRBV7-8 to TRBJ2-7, with D tentatively TRBD1 (5 bases). In germline, CDR1 is SGHVS, CDR2 FQNEAQ. The CDR3 consists of 14 residues. V was clipped by 2 bases and J by 2 bases, with 10 bases between them. Written as DNA, the CDR3 is TGTGCCAGCAGCTTATTGGCAGGGCCCTACGAGCAGTACTTC. As protein: CASSLLAGPYEQYF.

J is TRBJ2-3 and V is TRBV18; D unclear. V was trimmed by 6 bases and J by 6 bases, leaving 10 bases between them. In germline, CDR1 is KGHSH, CDR2 LQKENI. This CDR3 has 12 residues. DNA for the CDR3: TGTGCCAGCTCCCTGCGGATGGATACGCAGTATTTT. It translates to CASSLRMDTQYF. Full variable domain (rest looked up from reference TRBV18 and TRBJ2-3): NAGVMQNPRHLVRRRGQEARLRCSPMKGHSHVYWYRQLPEEGLKFMVYLQKENIIDESGMPKERFSAEFPKEGPSILRIQQVVRGDSAAYFCASSLRMDTQYFGPGTRLTVL.

The rearrangement joins TRBV6-5 to TRBJ1-1; 11 bases match TRBD1. This CDR3 has 14 residues. The J segment lost 4 bases and the V segment lost 6 bases, leaving 4 bases of the junction unmatched. Germline CDR1 reads MNHEY; CDR2 reads SVGAGI. CDR3 in DNA: TGTGCCAGCAGACCCGGGACAGGGGGCACTGAAGCTTTCTTT. Amino acids: CASRPGTGGTEAFF.

Here the CDR3 DNA reads TGTGCCTGGGGTAAGGACAGGGTCTACGAGCAGTACTTC. Protein sequence: CAWGKDRVYEQYF. The V and J genes are TRBV30 and TRBJ2-7, with 8 positions matching TRBD1. The CDR3 covers 13 residues. Germline V gene data show CDR1 as GTSNPN and CDR2 as SVGIG (reference sequence). J lost 3 bases, V lost 5 bases, and 6 bases had no gene match.

The chain has TRBV7-9 and TRBJ1-4; D unresolved. CDR1 is SEHNR and CDR2 is FQNEAQ in the germline V gene (reference sequence). V lost 5 bases and J lost 0, with 10 bases in between. The length of the CDR3 is 15 residues. In DNA, the CDR3 is TGTGCCAGCAGCCCCGGGGTTGCAACTAATGAAAAACTGTTTTTT. It codes for CASSPGVATNEKLFF.

This clone has just one count. This chain uses TRBV21-1 with TRBJ1-5. TRBV21-1 is a recognized pseudogene. This CDR3 contains 15 residues. CDR3: CASSKGGGLNQPQHF. The CDR3 DNA reads as TGTGCCAGCAGCAAAGGGGGGGGCCTCAATCAGCCCCAGCATTTT.

The rearrangement links TRBV7-2 to TRBJ2-7, with a tentative D call TRBD1 (6 bases). Germline V gives CDR1 SGHTA, CDR2 FQGNSA. This CDR3 region has 14 residues. Deletions cut 3 bases from V and 2 bases from J, with 11 bases between. The CDR3 region has the DNA TGTGCCAGCAGCTTCCTTGGACAGACCTACGAGCAGTACTTC. It codes for CASSFLGQTYEQYF.

The chain combines TRBV28 with TRBJ2-5; tentatively, D is TRBD2 (6 bases). The V and J ends lost 3 bases and 2 bases respectively, with 13 bases between them. The CDR3 runs to 15 residues. The germline CDR1 and CDR2 sequences are MDHEN and SYDVKM. CDR3 in DNA: TGTGCCAGCAGTTTTCTCCGTAGCGGTCAAGAGACCCAGTACTTC. Translated, it gives CASSFLRSGQETQYF.

The rearrangement joins TRBV28 to TRBJ1-1; D is perhaps TRBD1 (5 bases). The germline V and J ends were trimmed by 6 bases and 8 bases, with 22 bases remaining between them. Looked up from germline, CDR1 is MDHEN and CDR2 is SYDVKM. This CDR3 has 15 amino acids. The DNA for the CDR3 is TGTGCCAGCAGAGGCGCGCTGGGGGGGGGATTGGAAGCTTTCTTT. This sequence encodes CASRGALGGGLEAFF.

The V and J genes are TRBV6-1 and TRBJ2-7, with 10 positions matching TRBD2. Trimming at V came to 3 bases and at J to 7 bases, leaving 9 bases not matched to a gene. Germline V lookup: CDR1 MNHNS, CDR2 SASEGT. This CDR3 spans 15 amino acids. The DNA for the CDR3 is TGTGCCAGCAGTGATATAGGACTAGCGGTCGTAGAGCAGTACTTC. Its translation is CASSDIGLAVVEQYF.

The rearrangement links TRBV10-3 to TRBJ1-2; D is perhaps TRBD1 (5 bases). Germline CDR1 and CDR2: ENHRY and SYGVKD. CDR3 length: 16 amino acids. The V gene lost 6 bases and the J gene lost 0 bases, with 17 bases spanning the gap. The CDR3 region has the DNA TGTGCCATCAGGAGGGAGACAGTGATCGCTAACTATGGCTACACCTTC. It yields the protein CAIRRETVIANYGYTF.

The CDR3 bases are TGTGCCAGCAGCTCAGTCGGACAGGGGCACGAGCAGTACTTC. Translated: CASSSVGQGHEQYF. V gene TRBV7-9 combines with J gene TRBJ2-7, with 9 bases aligning to TRBD1. The CDR3 is 14 amino acids. Germline loops: CDR1 SEHNR, CDR2 FQNEAQ (reference sequence). The J segment lost 5 bases and the V segment lost 4 bases, leaving 6 bases of the junction unmatched.

The chain links TRBV4-3 to TRBJ2-6; D tentatively fits TRBD1 or TRBD2 (5 bases each). This CDR3 has 19 residues. The germline gives CDR1 LGHNA, CDR2 YSLEER. V lost 0 bases, J lost 0 bases, and 15 bases lay in between. The CDR3, as DNA: TGCGCCAGCAGCCAAGAGGAACCAGGGACCTACTCTGGGGCCAACGTCCTGACTTTC. Residues: CASSQEEPGTYSGANVLTF.

This sequence joins TRBV5-1 and TRBJ2-3; 7 bases are shared with TRBD2. Germline V gene data show CDR1 as SGHRS and CDR2 as YFSETQ. This CDR3 has 15 residues. Trimming cost V 5 bases and J 0 bases; bases outside gene matches: 6. CDR3 residues: CASRTLAISTDTQYF. In DNA form, the CDR3 reads TGCGCCAGCAGGACACTAGCGATCAGCACAGATACGCAGTATTTT.

The rearrangement links TRBV19 to TRBJ2-3, with TRBD2 as a possible D gene (6 bases). This CDR3 has 15 amino acids. The V gene's germline CDR1 is LNHDA and CDR2 SQIVND (reference sequence). The ends were cut back, 0 bases at V and 5 bases at J, with 12 bases in the middle. The CDR3, as DNA: TGTGCCAGTAGTATAGAGGTTGGGGAGGTAGATACGCAGTATTTT. As protein: CASSIEVGEVDTQYF.

The gene calls are TRBV5-6 and TRBJ2-7; 7 bases agree with TRBD1. J was trimmed by 6 bases and V by 2 bases; bases with no gene match: 5. CDR1 SGHDT and CDR2 YYEEEE come from the germline V gene. The CDR3 has 13 residues. CDR3 loop: CASSFIDRAEQYF. The CDR3 nucleotides are TGTGCCAGCAGCTTTATAGACAGGGCCGAGCAGTACTTC.

The V and J genes are TRBV6-5 and TRBJ1-5; possible D gene TRBD1, 6 bases. CDR1 is MNHEY and CDR2 is SVGAGI in the germline V gene. Trimming removed 6 bases at V and 5 bases at J, with 17 bases between. The CDR3 sequence is 15 residues long. The CDR3 loop reads CASSQQQGWHQPQHF. The CDR3 bases are TGTGCCAGCAGCCAACAACAGGGCTGGCATCAGCCCCAGCATTTT.

The J gene is TRBJ2-5, the V gene TRBV4-2; 11 nucleotides line up with TRBD2. The germline gives CDR1 LGHNA, CDR2 YNFKEQ. This CDR3 region has 17 residues. The ends lost 1 base at V and 6 bases at J; junction bases unmatched: 10. Written as DNA, the CDR3 is TGTGCCAGCAGCCAAGCAGTTAGCGGGGGGGCCTCAAAGACCCAGTACTTC. It encodes CASSQAVSGGASKTQYF.

V is TRBV18 and J is TRBJ1-5; D is undetermined. There are 18 residues in the CDR3. CDR1 and CDR2 (germline): KGHSH, LQKENI. Between the trimmed V and J ends, which lost 0 bases and 0 bases, there was a span of 15 bases. The CDR3 region is CASSPPGWVGNSNQPQHF. The CDR3 DNA sequence: TGTGCCAGCTCACCACCGGGATGGGTGGGAAATAGCAATCAGCCCCAGCATTTT.

The chain joins TRBV6-5 to TRBJ2-1; a weak D match, TRBD1 (7 bases). CDR3 length equals 16 residues. The V end was cut by 0 bases, the J end by 6 bases, with 15 bases between. Germline V lookup: CDR1 MNHEY, CDR2 SVGAGI. The CDR3 DNA is TGTGCCAGCAGTTACTCGATATTCCAGGGGGGCAATGAGCAGTTCTTC. Translated, it gives CASSYSIFQGGNEQFF.

V is TRBV2 and J is TRBJ1-4; D gene ambiguous. V was clipped by 5 bases and J by 10 bases, with 20 bases between them. Germline CDR1 and CDR2: SNHLY and FYNNEI. This CDR3 spans 15 amino acids. The CDR3 region is CASSRAVFGSGKLFF. CDR3 nucleotides: TGTGCCAGCAGTCGAGCGGTCTTCGGTAGCGGAAAACTGTTTTTT.